One T cell receptor (beta chain) is described in this entry. Its antigen is as yet unknown. The CDR3 spans 15 residues. The data are from a study of monozygotic twins with inflammatory bowel disease. From the 5' RACE reads, TCRdb lists one entry per CDR3 protein and no DNA. The table gives around 410,000 distinct CDR3 sequences; the top ten clones make up approximately 2.3% of it. General study points: T cell subtypes were not distinguishable in this analysis. A single strong clonotype or signal linked to IBD was not supported. The authors note that differing immunosuppressive treatments may have added variability to patient repertoires. Clonotype sharing was lower in IBD patients than healthy twins, most markedly with disease activity.

Input material: blood. The gene calls are TRBV12-3 or TRBV12-4 and TRBJ2-3; the TCRdb call, TRBD2, lacks DNA for checking. This receptor was obtained from a human donor with ulcerative colitis or Crohn's disease, or a healthy co-twin of an affected twin (not recorded which). CDR3 sequence: CASILSGEGTDTQYF.